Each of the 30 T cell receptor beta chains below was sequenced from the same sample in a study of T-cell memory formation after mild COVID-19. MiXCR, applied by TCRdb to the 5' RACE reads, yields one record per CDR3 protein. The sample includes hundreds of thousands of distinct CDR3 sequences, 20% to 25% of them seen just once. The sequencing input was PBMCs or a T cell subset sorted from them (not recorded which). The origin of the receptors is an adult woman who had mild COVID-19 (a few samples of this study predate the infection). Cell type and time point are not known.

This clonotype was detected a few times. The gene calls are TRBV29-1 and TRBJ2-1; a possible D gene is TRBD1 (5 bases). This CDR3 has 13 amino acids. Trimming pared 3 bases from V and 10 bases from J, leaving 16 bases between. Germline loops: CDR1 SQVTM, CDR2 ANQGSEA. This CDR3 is CSVETSGFREQFF. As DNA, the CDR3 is TGCAGCGTTGAGACTTCAGGGTTCCGGGAGCAGTTCTTC.

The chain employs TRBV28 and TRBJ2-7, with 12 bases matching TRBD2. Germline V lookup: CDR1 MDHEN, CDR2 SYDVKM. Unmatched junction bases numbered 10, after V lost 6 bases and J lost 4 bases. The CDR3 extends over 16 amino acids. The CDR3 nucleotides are TGTGCCAGCAGCCGTCCTACTAGCGGGAGGATTTACGAGCAGTACTTC. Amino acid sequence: CASSRPTSGRIYEQYF.

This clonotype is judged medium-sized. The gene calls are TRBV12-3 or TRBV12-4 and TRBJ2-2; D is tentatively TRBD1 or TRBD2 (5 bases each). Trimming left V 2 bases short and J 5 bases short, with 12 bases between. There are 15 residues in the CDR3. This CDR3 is CASSLWGSGTGELFF. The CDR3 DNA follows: TGTGCCAGCAGTTTATGGGGGAGTGGAACCGGGGAGCTGTTTTTT.

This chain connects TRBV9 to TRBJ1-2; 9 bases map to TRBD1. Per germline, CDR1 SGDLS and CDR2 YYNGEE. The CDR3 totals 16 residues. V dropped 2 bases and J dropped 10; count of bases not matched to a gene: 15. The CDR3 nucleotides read TGTGCCAGCAGCGTCCACCCCGGGACAGGGACGATAGACTACACCTTC. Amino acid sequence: CASSVHPGTGTIDYTF.

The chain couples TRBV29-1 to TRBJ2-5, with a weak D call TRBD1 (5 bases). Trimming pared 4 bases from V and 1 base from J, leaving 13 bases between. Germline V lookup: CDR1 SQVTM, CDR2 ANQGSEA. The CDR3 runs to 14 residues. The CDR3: CSVAPRVSQETQYF. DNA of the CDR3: TGCAGCGTTGCCCCCAGGGTATCCCAAGAGACCCAGTACTTC.

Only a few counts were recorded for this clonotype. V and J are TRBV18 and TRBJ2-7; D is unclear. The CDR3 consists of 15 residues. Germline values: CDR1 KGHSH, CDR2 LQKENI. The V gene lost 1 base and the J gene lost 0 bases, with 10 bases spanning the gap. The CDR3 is CASSPRASLSYEQYF. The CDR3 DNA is TGTGCCAGCTCACCACGGGCTTCCCTCTCCTACGAGCAGTACTTC.

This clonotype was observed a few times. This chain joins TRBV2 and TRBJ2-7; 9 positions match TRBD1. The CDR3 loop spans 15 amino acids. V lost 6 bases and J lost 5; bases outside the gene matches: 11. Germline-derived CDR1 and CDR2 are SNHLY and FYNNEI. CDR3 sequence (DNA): TGTGCCAGCAGCACCCAGGGACAGGGAGGAAACGAGCAGTACTTC. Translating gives CASSTQGQGGNEQYF.

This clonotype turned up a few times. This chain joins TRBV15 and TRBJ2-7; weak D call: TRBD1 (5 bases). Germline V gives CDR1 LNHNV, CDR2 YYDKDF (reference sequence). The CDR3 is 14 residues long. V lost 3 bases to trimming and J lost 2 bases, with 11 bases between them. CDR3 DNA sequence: TGTGCCACCAGCAGGGGCCTGGGGCCCTACGAGCAGTACTTC. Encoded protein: CATSRGLGPYEQYF.

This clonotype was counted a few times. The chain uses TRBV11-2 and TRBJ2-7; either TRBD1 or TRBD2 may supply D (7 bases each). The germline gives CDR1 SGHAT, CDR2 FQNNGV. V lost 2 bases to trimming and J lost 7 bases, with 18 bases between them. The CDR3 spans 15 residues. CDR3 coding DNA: TGTGCCAGCAGCTTAAGATGGGAGGGGGCAGGGGAGCAGTACTTC. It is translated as CASSLRWEGAGEQYF.

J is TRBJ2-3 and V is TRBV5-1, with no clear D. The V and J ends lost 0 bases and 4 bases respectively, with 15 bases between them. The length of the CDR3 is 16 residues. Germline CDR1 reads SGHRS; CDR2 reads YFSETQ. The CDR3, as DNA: TGCGCCAGCAGCTTGGCGGCCTTCCCAGAACCAGATACGCAGTATTTT. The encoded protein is CASSLAAFPEPDTQYF.

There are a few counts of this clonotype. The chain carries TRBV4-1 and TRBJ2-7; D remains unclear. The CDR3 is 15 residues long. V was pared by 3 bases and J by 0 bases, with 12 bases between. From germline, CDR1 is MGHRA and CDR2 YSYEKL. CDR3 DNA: TGCGCCAGCAGCCACCTTCTCCAGAGCTCCTACGAGCAGTACTTC. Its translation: CASSHLLQSSYEQYF.

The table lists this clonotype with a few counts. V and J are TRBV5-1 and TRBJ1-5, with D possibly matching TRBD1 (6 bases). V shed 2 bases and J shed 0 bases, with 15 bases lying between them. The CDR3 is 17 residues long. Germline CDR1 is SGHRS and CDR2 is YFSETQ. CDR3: CASSFTPTGASNQPQHF. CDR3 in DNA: TGCGCCAGCAGCTTTACTCCGACAGGAGCTAGCAATCAGCCCCAGCATTTT.

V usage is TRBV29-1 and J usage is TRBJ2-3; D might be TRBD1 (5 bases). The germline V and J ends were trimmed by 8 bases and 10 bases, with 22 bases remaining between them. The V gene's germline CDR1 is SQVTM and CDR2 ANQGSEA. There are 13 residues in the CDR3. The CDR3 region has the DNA TGCAGCATGCCAACAGGCGATCGTAATGCGCAGTATTTT. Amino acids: CSMPTGDRNAQYF.

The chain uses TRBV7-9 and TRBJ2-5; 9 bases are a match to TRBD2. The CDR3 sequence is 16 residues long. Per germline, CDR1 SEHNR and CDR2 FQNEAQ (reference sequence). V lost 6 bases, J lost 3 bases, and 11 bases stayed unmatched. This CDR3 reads CASRRAGGPGKETQYF. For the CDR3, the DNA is TGTGCCAGCAGGCGGGCGGGAGGGCCCGGAAAAGAGACCCAGTACTTC.

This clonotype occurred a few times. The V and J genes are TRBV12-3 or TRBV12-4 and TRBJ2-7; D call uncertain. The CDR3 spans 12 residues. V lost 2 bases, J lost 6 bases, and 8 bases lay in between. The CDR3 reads CASSLSGLEQYF. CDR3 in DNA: TGTGCCAGCAGTTTATCAGGCCTCGAGCAGTACTTC.

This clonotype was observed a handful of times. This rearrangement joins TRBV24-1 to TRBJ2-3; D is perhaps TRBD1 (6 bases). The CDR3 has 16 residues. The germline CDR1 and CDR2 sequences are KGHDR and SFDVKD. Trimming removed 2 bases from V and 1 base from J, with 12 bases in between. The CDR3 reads CATSDSRGRGTDTQYF. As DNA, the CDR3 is TGTGCCACCAGTGATTCCAGGGGAAGGGGCACAGATACGCAGTATTTT.

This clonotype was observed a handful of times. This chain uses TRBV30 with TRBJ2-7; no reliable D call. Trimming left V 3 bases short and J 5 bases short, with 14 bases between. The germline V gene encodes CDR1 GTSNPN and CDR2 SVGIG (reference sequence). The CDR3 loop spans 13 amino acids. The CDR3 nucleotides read TGTGCCTGGAGAGACTTATTAGTGGACGAGCAGTACTTC. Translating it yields CAWRDLLVDEQYF.

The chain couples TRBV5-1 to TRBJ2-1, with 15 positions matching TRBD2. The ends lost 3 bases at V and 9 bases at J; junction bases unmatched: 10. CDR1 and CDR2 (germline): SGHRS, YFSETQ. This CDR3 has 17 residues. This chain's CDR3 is CASSSLRTSGGAAEQFF. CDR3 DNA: TGCGCCAGCAGCTCGCTGCGGACTAGCGGGGGGGCAGCTGAGCAGTTCTTC.

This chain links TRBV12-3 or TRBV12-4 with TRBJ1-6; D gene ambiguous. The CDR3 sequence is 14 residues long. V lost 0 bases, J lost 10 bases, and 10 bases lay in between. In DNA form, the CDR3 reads TGTGCCAGCAGTTTAGCGGCTGAAGGGTCACCCCTCCACTTT. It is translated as CASSLAAEGSPLHF.

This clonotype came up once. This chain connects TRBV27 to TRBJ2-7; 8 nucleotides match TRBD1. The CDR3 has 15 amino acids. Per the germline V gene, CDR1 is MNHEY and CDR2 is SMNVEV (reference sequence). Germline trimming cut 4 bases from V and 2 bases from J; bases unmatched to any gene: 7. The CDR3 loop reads CASSWGGQGAYEQYF. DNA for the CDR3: TGTGCCAGCAGTTGGGGCGGACAGGGAGCCTACGAGCAGTACTTC.

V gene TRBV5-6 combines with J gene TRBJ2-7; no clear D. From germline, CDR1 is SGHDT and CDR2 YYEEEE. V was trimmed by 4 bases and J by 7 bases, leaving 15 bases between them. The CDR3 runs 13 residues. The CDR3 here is CASSLRSSWEQYF. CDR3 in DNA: TGTGCCAGCAGCCTTCGGTCGTCGTGGGAGCAGTACTTC.

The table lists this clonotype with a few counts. The CDR3 DNA sequence: TGTGCCACCAGTGCAAGCACAGATACGCAGTATTTT. Its translation is CATSASTDTQYF. The V gene is TRBV24-1, the J gene TRBJ2-3; unclear D gene. V was pared by 5 bases and J by 0 bases, with 2 bases between. CDR3 length equals 12 residues. The germline CDR1 and CDR2 sequences are KGHDR and SFDVKD.

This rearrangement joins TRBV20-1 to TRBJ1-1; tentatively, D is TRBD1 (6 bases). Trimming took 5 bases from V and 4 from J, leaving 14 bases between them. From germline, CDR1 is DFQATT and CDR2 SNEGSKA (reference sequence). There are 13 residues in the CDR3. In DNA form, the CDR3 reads TGCAGTGCTCCAGACAGGCGGTTCACTGAAGCTTTCTTT. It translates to CSAPDRRFTEAFF.

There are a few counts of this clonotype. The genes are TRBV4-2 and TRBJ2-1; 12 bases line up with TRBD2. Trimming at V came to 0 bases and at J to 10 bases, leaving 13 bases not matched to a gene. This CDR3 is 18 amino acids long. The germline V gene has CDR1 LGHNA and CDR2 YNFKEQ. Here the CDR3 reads CASSQDSSLAGGPKEQFF. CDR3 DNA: TGTGCCAGCAGCCAAGATTCGTCCCTAGCGGGAGGGCCGAAGGAGCAGTTCTTC.

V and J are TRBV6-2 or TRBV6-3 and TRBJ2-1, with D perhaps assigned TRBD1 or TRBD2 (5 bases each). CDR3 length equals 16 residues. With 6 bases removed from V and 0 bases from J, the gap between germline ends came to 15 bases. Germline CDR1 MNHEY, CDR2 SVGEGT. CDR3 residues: CASRSPGPSSYNEQFF. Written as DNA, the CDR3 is TGTGCCAGCAGGAGTCCGGGACCGAGCTCCTACAATGAGCAGTTCTTC.

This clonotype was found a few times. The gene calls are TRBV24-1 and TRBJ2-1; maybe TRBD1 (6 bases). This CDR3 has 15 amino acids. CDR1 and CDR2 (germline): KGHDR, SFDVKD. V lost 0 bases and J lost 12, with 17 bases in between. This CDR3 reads CATSDLRQGLRGQFF. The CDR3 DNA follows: TGTGCCACCAGTGATTTGCGGCAGGGGCTAAGGGGGCAGTTCTTC.

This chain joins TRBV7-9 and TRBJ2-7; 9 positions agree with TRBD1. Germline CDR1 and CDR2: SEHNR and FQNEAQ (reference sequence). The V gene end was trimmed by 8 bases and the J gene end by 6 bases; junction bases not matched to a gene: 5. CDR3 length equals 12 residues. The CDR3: CASGQGSLEQYF. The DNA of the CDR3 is TGTGCCAGCGGACAGGGGTCCCTCGAGCAGTACTTC.

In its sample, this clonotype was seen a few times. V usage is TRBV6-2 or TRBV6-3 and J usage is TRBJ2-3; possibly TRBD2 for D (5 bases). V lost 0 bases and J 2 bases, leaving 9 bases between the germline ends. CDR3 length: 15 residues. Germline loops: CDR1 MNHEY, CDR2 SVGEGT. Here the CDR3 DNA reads TGTGCCAGCAGTTACTCGGAGGAGCCCACAGATACGCAGTATTTT. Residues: CASSYSEEPTDTQYF.

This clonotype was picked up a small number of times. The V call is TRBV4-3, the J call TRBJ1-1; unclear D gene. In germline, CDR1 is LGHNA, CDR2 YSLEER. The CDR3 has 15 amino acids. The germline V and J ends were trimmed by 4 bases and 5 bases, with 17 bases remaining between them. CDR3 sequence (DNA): TGCGCCAGCAGCCGGGGTTTTGGGGTTGGGACTGAAGCTTTCTTT. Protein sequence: CASSRGFGVGTEAFF.

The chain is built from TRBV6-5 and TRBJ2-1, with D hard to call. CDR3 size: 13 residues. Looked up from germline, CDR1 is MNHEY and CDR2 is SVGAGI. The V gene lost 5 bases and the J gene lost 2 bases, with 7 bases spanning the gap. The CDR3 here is CASSIRTYNEQFF. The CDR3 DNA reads TGTGCCAGCAGTATCCGGACCTACAATGAGCAGTTCTTC.